The subject of this entry is one TCR beta chain. Germline CDR1 MDHEN, CDR2 SYDVKM. The CDR3 has 14 amino acids. The V and J ends lost 6 bases and 4 bases, in that order; junction bases with no gene match: 7. This record comes from a study of blood T cell repertoires in COVID-19. Some clones are missing from TCRdb's copy, which holds only in-frame ones; the method was immunoSEQ multiplex PCR. The table shows roughly 200,000 clones, with roughly 82% occurring only once. Patients in Seattle were enrolled during active infection, then followed longitudinally. The TCR sequence derives from an older woman with COVID-19, enrolled during active disease. The chain has TRBV28 and TRBJ2-5, with 8 bases matching TRBD1. Sequenced sample: peripheral blood. The chain's CDR3 is CASSQGAGGETQYF. Written as DNA, the CDR3 is TGTGCCAGCAGCCAGGGGGCTGGGGGAGAGACCCAGTACTTC.